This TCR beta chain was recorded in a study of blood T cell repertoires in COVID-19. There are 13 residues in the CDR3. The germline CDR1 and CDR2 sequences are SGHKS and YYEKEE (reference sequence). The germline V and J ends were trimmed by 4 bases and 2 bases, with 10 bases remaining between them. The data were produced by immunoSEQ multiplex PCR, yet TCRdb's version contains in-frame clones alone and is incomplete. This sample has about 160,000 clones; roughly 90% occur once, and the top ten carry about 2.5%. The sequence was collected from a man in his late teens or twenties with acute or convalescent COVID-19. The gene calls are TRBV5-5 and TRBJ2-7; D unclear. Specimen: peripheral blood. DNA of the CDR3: TGTGCCAGCAGCCTGGACGGAGCCTACGAGCAGTACTTC. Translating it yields CASSLDGAYEQYF.